The rows below give T cell receptor beta chains drawn from one sample of a study of Ad26.COV2.S vaccination and SARS-CoV-2 variants. TCRdb keeps only in-frame clones here, not all; method: immunoSEQ multiplex PCR. Here the sample spans hundreds of thousands of clones, less than 90% being singletons. The sequencing used peripheral blood, collected in a trial of Ad26.COV2.S vaccine versus placebo. The receptors derive from a person aged 18-65 years who received the Ad26.COV2.S COVID-19 vaccine or a placebo. CDR3s include the opening cysteine and the closing phenylalanine or tryptophan. D genes are given only for firm matches. Rows may omit the clone size; those that give it use once, few, many or a size class.

V,D,length,size,J,DNA,CDR3
TRBV4-3,TRBD1,15,NA,TRBJ1-4,TGCGCCAGCAGCCAGACCGGGACAGAAAATGAAAAACTGTTTTTT,CASSQTGTENEKLFF
TRBV19,TRBD1,15,NA,TRBJ2-3,TGTGCCAGTAGTATAAGACAGGGGGCGGGAGATACGCAGTATTTT,CASSIRQGAGDTQYF
TRBV3-1/TRBV3-2,TRBD2,17,NA,TRBJ2-3,TGTGCCAGCAGCCCGGAAGGGGCGGGAGTGGAAACAGATACGCAGTATTTT,CASSPEGAGVETDTQYF
TRBV5-4,TRBD1,14,NA,TRBJ2-3,TGTGCCAGCAGCCCGACAGGGGTTGCAGATACGCAGTATTTT,CASSPTGVADTQYF
TRBV6-4,NA,17,once,TRBJ1-4,TGTGCCAGCAGTGAAAGTACTCACATCCCAACTAATGAAAAACTGTTTTTT,CASSESTHIPTNEKLFF
TRBV9,TRBD2,16,NA,TRBJ2-7,TGTGCCAGCAGCCTGGAAGCGGGAGAAATAACCTACGAGCAGTACTTC,CASSLEAGEITYEQYF
TRBV18,NA,14,NA,TRBJ1-6,TGTGCCAGCTCACCAGGGCCCTATAATTCACCCCTCCACTTT,CASSPGPYNSPLHF
TRBV2,NA,14,NA,TRBJ1-1,TGTGCCAGCAGATCGACGACAGGCCCTACGGGGTTGATCTTT,CASRSTTGPTGLIF
TRBV2,NA,16,NA,TRBJ1-3,TGTGCCAGCAGCCTCAGACAGGCCGACTCTGGAAACACCATATATTTT,CASSLRQADSGNTIYF
TRBV30,TRBD1,14,NA,TRBJ2-7,TGTGCCTGGAAAAGGGACAGACAATTCTACGAGCAGTACTTC,CAWKRDRQFYEQYF
TRBV4-2,NA,16,NA,TRBJ2-5,TGTGCCAGCAGCCAGGAAGACACAGGGTCGGGAGAGACCCAGTACTTC,CASSQEDTGSGETQYF
TRBV19,NA,20,NA,TRBJ2-1,TGTGCCAGTATAGGGGGCTCGGGGAGGAACCGACCTTTACCGGGCAATGAGCAGTTCTTC,CASIGGSGRNRPLPGNEQFF
TRBV28,NA,13,NA,TRBJ1-5,TGTGCCAGCAGTTTACATAGCAATCAGCCCCAGCATTTT,CASSLHSNQPQHF
TRBV29-1,TRBD1,13,NA,TRBJ1-6,TGCAGCGTTGGTGGGGACAGAAATTCACCCCTCCACTTT,CSVGGDRNSPLHF
TRBV30,NA,13,NA,TRBJ1-2,TGTGCCTGGAGACCCGAGGTCGACTATGGCTACACCTTC,CAWRPEVDYGYTF
TRBV5-6,NA,16,once,TRBJ1-2,TGTGCCAGCAGCACGCTAAGGACAGTCAGTAACTATGGCTACACCTTC,CASSTLRTVSNYGYTF
TRBV7-9,TRBD1,15,NA,TRBJ1-5,TGTGCCAGCAGCTTAGAGGGGGCGGGCAATCAGCCCCAGCATTTT,CASSLEGAGNQPQHF
TRBV7-2,NA,14,NA,TRBJ1-6,TGTGCCAGCAGCCCCCGGGACCTGTCTTCACCCCTCCACTTT,CASSPRDLSSPLHF
TRBV5-6,NA,13,few,TRBJ1-3,TGTGCCAGCAGCTTGTTGGTAGAAAACACCATATATTTT,CASSLLVENTIYF
TRBV19,NA,13,NA,TRBJ1-2,TGTGCCAGTAGTCCCGTGGGTCCCGGGGGCTACACCTTC,CASSPVGPGGYTF
TRBV3-1/TRBV3-2,NA,16,NA,TRBJ2-1,TGTGCCAGCAGCCAAGAACCAGGGGTTCCCTACAATGAGCAGTTCTTC,CASSQEPGVPYNEQFF
TRBV9,NA,13,NA,TRBJ2-2,TGTGCCAGCAGCCCCCCCTTCCCCGGGGAGCTGTTTTTT,CASSPPFPGELFF
TRBV7-3,NA,17,NA,TRBJ1-2,TGTGCCAGCAGCTTAAAAGGAGCAGGGAGTAGCGACTATGGCTACACCTTC,CASSLKGAGSSDYGYTF
TRBV7-9,TRBD2,18,NA,TRBJ2-1,TGTGCCAGCAGCCCCGGGACTAGCGGGGGGCCCACCTACAATGAGCAGTTCTTC,CASSPGTSGGPTYNEQFF
TRBV27,NA,15,once,TRBJ2-4,TGTGCCAGCAGTTCCCCCGGGTTAGCCAAAAACATTCAGTACTTC,CASSSPGLAKNIQYF
TRBV9,NA,12,NA,TRBJ1-2,TGTGCCAGCAGCGTAGAAGGGGAAGGCTACACCTTC,CASSVEGEGYTF
TRBV4-1,TRBD2,14,NA,TRBJ2-7,TGCGCCAGCAGCCAAGACCGGGGGGGTGGCGAGCAGTACTTC,CASSQDRGGGEQYF
TRBV27,TRBD2,13,NA,TRBJ2-7,TGTGCCAGCAGTGCCCCGGGGGGGGTCGAGCAGTACTTC,CASSAPGGVEQYF
TRBV4-1,TRBD1,15,NA,TRBJ1-5,TGCGCCAGCAGCCAAGATCGGCAGGGGGGACAGCCCCAGCATTTT,CASSQDRQGGQPQHF
TRBV28,TRBD2,14,NA,TRBJ2-1,TGTGCCAGCAGTTTGAGCGGGAGTTTCAATGAGCAGTTCTTC,CASSLSGSFNEQFF
TRBV29-1,NA,13,NA,TRBJ2-1,TGCAGCGTTGCCCGCCAAACCGGGAATGAGCAGTTCTTC,CSVARQTGNEQFF
TRBV27,NA,13,NA,TRBJ2-5,TGTGCCAGCAGTTTTATTAACGAGGAGACCCAGTACTTC,CASSFINEETQYF
TRBV28,TRBD1,15,NA,TRBJ2-7,TGTGCCAGCAGTGAAGCCTCCGGGACAGTCTACGAGCAGTACTTC,CASSEASGTVYEQYF
TRBV7-9,NA,14,NA,TRBJ1-5,TGTGCCAGCACCACGGGGGGGTTGGGACAGCCCCAGCATTTT,CASTTGGLGQPQHF
TRBV7-2,NA,15,NA,TRBJ1-1,TGTGCCAGCAGCCCACATCCGGTAGTTACCCTTGAAGCTTTCTTT,CASSPHPVVTLEAFF
TRBV18,NA,14,NA,TRBJ2-2,TGTGCCAGCTCACCTGAGAGGAACACCGGGGAGCTGTTTTTT,CASSPERNTGELFF
TRBV7-2,NA,16,NA,TRBJ2-6,TGTGCCAGCAGCTTAGCTCGAGCTCTGGGGCCGGGGGTCCTGACTTTC,CASSLARALGPGVLTF
TRBV28,NA,11,few,TRBJ1-1,TGTGCCAGCAGTTTAGGGACAGAAGCTTTCTTT,CASSLGTEAFF
TRBV7-9,NA,12,NA,TRBJ1-1,TGTGCCAGCAGCTTAGGGGTCACTGAAGCTTTCTTT,CASSLGVTEAFF
TRBV4-3,NA,13,NA,TRBJ2-1,TGCGCCAGCAGCCAAACGACGCGGGTTACGCAGTTCTTC,CASSQTTRVTQFF
TRBV6-5,NA,15,NA,TRBJ1-3,TGTGCCAGCAGTTACCAGTTGCGGGGTGGAAACACCATATATTTT,CASSYQLRGGNTIYF
TRBV19,TRBD2,15,once,TRBJ2-7,TGTGCCAGTAGTGCCGGACTAGCGGGGCCCGCCGAGCAGTACTTC,CASSAGLAGPAEQYF
TRBV16,NA,14,NA,TRBJ1-1,TGTGCCAGCAGCGTAGGACAGTTCAACACTGAAGCTTTCTTT,CASSVGQFNTEAFF
TRBV19,TRBD2,21,NA,TRBJ2-6,TGTGCCAGTAGTCTCCCGGGGGTAGCGGGGGCATTCTGGTCTGGGGCCAACGTCCTGACTTTC,CASSLPGVAGAFWSGANVLTF
TRBV5-6,NA,14,few,TRBJ1-1,TGTGCCAGCAGCTTAGGGGCCCTGAACACTGAAGCTTTCTTT,CASSLGALNTEAFF
TRBV27,TRBD2,14,once,TRBJ2-3,TGTGCCAGCCCTCTGGTGGGAGGGGCTGATACGCAGTATTTT,CASPLVGGADTQYF
TRBV7-6,NA,11,NA,TRBJ2-1,TGTGCCAGCAGCTCCCAGAGATCGCAGTTCTTC,CASSSQRSQFF
TRBV9,TRBD1,15,NA,TRBJ2-7,TGTGCCAGCAGCACTGGACAGGGGGCTATGGGTGAGCAGTACTTC,CASSTGQGAMGEQYF
TRBV2,NA,14,NA,TRBJ1-1,TGTGCCAGCACGGAGCGTAGGATGAACACTGAAGCTTTCTTT,CASTERRMNTEAFF
TRBV5-1,TRBD2,14,NA,TRBJ2-1,TGCGCCAGCAGCTTCACGGGGGGCTACAATGAGCAGTTCTTC,CASSFTGGYNEQFF
TRBV3-1/TRBV3-2,TRBD1,16,NA,TRBJ1-4,TGTGCCAGCAGCCAATTGACAGGGGCCCATAATGAAAAACTGTTTTTT,CASSQLTGAHNEKLFF
TRBV5-8,NA,13,NA,TRBJ1-5,TGTGCCAGCAGTTTTCAACTTGGGGAGCCCCAGCATTTT,CASSFQLGEPQHF
TRBV28,TRBD1,14,NA,TRBJ2-2,TGTGCCAGCAGGGGACAGCCGAACACCGGGGAGCTGTTTTTT,CASRGQPNTGELFF
TRBV11-3,TRBD2,15,few,TRBJ2-5,TGTGCCAGCAGCTTAGCGGGCCTAGCGGGTGAGACCCAGTACTTC,CASSLAGLAGETQYF
TRBV19,NA,11,NA,TRBJ1-2,TGTGCCAGTAGTAGGGGATATGGCTACACCTTC,CASSRGYGYTF
TRBV2,TRBD1,15,NA,TRBJ1-3,TGTGCCAGCAGACCCCCGGGACAGGGAGGAAACACCATATATTTT,CASRPPGQGGNTIYF
TRBV19,NA,12,once,TRBJ2-1,TGTGCCAGTACCGATTCGGGGATTCAGCAGTTCTTC,CASTDSGIQQFF
TRBV4-3,NA,15,NA,TRBJ1-2,TGCGCCAGCAGCCAAGAATCGGGGACTAACTATGGCTACACCTTC,CASSQESGTNYGYTF
TRBV4-2,NA,16,NA,TRBJ2-7,TGTGCCAGCAGCCAAGATACATCGCGGGGCCCGTACGAGCAGTACTTC,CASSQDTSRGPYEQYF
TRBV13,NA,14,NA,TRBJ1-5,TGTGCCAGCAGCGCGACAGATAGCAATCAGCCCCAGCATTTT,CASSATDSNQPQHF